The 7 T cell receptor beta chains reported below all come from one sample, sequenced in a study of T-cell reconstitution after alpha-beta-depleted transplantation in children (dated by TCRdb to the mid-2010s). The treatment or condition label, as the study defines it: allogeneic hematopoietic cell transplantation with graft depleted of TCRalphabeta T cells and CD19 B cells. Libraries were constructed by PCR. Sequencer: Illumina HiSeq 2500. To normalize quantification of the TCRbeta repertoire, the TCR libraries were built with molecular barcoding that relied on unique molecular identifiers. Clones were called with MiXCR by TCRdb after fastp trimmed the public reads at Q25, and only in-frame beta chains were retained. Rows matching on CDR3 protein sequence are summarized as one entry with the most common DNA and genes. The sample table contains about 980,000 distinct CDR3 sequences; only one count was recorded for about 29% of them. Jointly, the top ten make up 28% of the sample.

The input for sequencing was PBMCs, mostly from graft donor cells, taken 360 days after TCRalphabeta/CD19-depleted stem cell transplant. Receptors were obtained from a boy under three years old who had a stem cell transplant for SCID, so the T cells may come from the graft donor.

The chain has TRBV11-2 and TRBJ2-7; 9 bases line up with TRBD2. CDR1 is SGHAT and CDR2 is FQNNGV in the germline V gene. The CDR3 runs to 16 residues. V was clipped by 1 base and J by 2 bases; unmatched bases: 6. CDR3 residues: CASSLVPASGAYEQYF. The CDR3 DNA is TGTGCCAGCAGCTTAGTGCCTGCTAGCGGGGCCTACGAGCAGTACTTC.

The genes are TRBV2 and TRBJ2-2; 13 nucleotides agree with TRBD2. V lost 6 bases to trimming and J lost 0 bases; unmatched junction nucleotides: 10. CDR1 is SNHLY, CDR2 FYNNEI, per germline. This CDR3 spans 19 amino acids. In DNA, the CDR3 is TGTGCCAGCAGCGCTACTAGCGGGGGGGTTCCCTCGAACACCGGGGAGCTGTTTTTT. This translates into CASSATSGGVPSNTGELFF.

The chain combines TRBV5-5 with TRBJ2-7; a weak D match, TRBD2 (6 bases). This CDR3 comprises 16 residues. Germline CDR1 SGHKS, CDR2 YYEKEE (reference sequence). The V end lost 4 bases, the J end lost 3 bases, and 20 bases lay between the germline ends. CDR3 nucleotide sequence: TGTGCCAGCAGCCAAAGAGGCGGGACCCCAAACTACGAGCAGTACTTC. Its protein product is CASSQRGGTPNYEQYF.

Of note for this clonotype: Sequence at one end of the junction differs from germline and may be a read error. The chain has TRBV6-2 or TRBV6-3 and TRBJ2-7; D may be TRBD1 (6 bases). Germline V CDR1 and CDR2: MNHEY, SVGEGT. This CDR3 contains 14 residues. Written as DNA, the CDR3 is TGTGCCAGCAGTTACGGCTGGGGGCAGGTAAAGAGGGACTTC. It specifies CASSYGWGQVKRDF.

This clonotype has a handful of counts. The CDR3 DNA is TGTGCCAGCAGCAAGAAAGACACAGGGAGCACAGATACGCAGTATTTT. Translating gives CASSKKDTGSTDTQYF. J is TRBJ2-3 and V is TRBV11-2; a possible D gene is TRBD1 (6 bases). The ends were cut back, 5 bases at V and 0 bases at J, with 15 bases in the middle. The CDR3 sequence is 16 residues long. Germline assignment: CDR1 SGHAT and CDR2 FQNNGV.

The J gene is TRBJ2-3, the V gene TRBV7-3; 9 bases map to TRBD2. Per germline, CDR1 SGHTA and CDR2 FQGTGA. CDR3 length: 14 residues. The junction had 7 bases not matched to a gene; V was cut back by 5 bases and J by 7 bases. The CDR3 region has the DNA TGTGCCAGCAGCCTAGGGACTAGCCCCAATACGCAGTATTTT. Amino acid sequence: CASSLGTSPNTQYF.

V is TRBV20-1 and J is TRBJ1-1; D is possibly TRBD1 (5 bases). The CDR3 contains 12 residues. Germline V CDR1 and CDR2: DFQATT, SNEGSKA (reference sequence). V lost 8 bases, J lost 0 bases, and 10 bases lay in between. The CDR3 bases are TGCAGTTCTAAGACAGTGAACACTGAAGCTTTCTTT. Its protein product is CSSKTVNTEAFF.